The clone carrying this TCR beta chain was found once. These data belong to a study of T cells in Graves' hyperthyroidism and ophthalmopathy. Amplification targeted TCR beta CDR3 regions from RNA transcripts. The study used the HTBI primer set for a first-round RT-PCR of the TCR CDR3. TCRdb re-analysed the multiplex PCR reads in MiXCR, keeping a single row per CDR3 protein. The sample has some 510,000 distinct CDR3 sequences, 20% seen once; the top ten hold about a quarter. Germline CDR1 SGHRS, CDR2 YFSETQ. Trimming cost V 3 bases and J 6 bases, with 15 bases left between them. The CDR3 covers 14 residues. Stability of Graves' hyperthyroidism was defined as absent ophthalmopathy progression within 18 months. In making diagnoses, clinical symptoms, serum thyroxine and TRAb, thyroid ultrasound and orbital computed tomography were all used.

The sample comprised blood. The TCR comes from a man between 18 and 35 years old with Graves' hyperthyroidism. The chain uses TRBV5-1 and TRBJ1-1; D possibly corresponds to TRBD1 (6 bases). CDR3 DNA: TGCGCCAGCAGCTCGATGACAGGAGGGGCTGAAGCTTTCTTT. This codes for CASSSMTGGAEAFF.